The clone carrying this T cell receptor (beta chain) was recorded only once. Its matching antigen is unknown. Germline assignment: CDR1 GTSNPN and CDR2 SVGIG (reference sequence). The length of the CDR3 is 14 residues. The V gene lost 2 bases and the J gene lost 10 bases, with 15 bases spanning the gap. This sample stems from a study of cytomegalovirus exposure and HLA in healthy donors. Measured with immunoSEQ multiplex PCR; TCRdb has only the in-frame clones, and not every one. Here the sample spans some 150,000 clones, 91% being singletons. Study outcomes and limitations: The authors listed 164 TCR beta chains as cytomegalovirus-associated. Most observed TCR sequences were rare, whereas some public TCRs were detected in many donors.

The chain links TRBV30 to TRBJ1-6; possible D gene TRBD1, 5 bases. This TCR derives from a man aged 18 to 30 in good health and CMV-seronegative. Input material: PBMCs. CDR3 sequence reads: CAWSPSRGHSPLHF. The CDR3 DNA reads as TGTGCCTGGAGTCCTAGTAGGGGTCACTCACCCCTCCACTTT.